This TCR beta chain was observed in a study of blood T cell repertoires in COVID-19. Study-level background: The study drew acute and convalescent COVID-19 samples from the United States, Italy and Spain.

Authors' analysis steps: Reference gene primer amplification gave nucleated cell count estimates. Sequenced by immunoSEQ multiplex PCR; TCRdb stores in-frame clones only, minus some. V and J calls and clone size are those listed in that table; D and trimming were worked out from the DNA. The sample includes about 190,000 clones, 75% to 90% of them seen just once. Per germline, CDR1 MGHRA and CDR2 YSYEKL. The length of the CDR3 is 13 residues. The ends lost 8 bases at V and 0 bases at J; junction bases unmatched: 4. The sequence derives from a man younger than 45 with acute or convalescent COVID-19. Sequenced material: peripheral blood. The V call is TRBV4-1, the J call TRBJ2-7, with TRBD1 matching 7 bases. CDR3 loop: CASRRDSSYEQYF. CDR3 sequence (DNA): TGCGCCAGCCGCCGGGACAGCTCCTACGAGCAGTACTTC.